Given below is one TCR beta chain in context. Its antigen is not yet known. No clone much larger than this one lies a single base away; base qualities are absent. The CDR3 starts with the cysteine, ends with the phenylalanine, and has 13 residues. Only the CDR3 DNA is retained, 39 bases long and in frame from the first base. The germline V end is reduced by 4 bases and the J end by 7 bases; junction bases left unmatched: 5. CDR1 and CDR2 were assigned from the germline V gene as SGHDT and YYEEEE. This sample stems from a study of PD-L1 blockade in urothelial cancer (dated by TCRdb to about 2017). Regarding the complete study: All patients started therapy in about 2014 and received atezolizumab 1,200 mg intravenously every 3 weeks. About 90% of the roughly 29 patients were identified as males with urothelial cancer of bladder origin, and a prior smoking history was reported by 18 of 29 patients. An ECOG performance status of 0 or 1 was recorded for the patients, and 0 to 3 prior chemotherapy regimens had been received by the patients. An exploratory multi-omic analysis was conducted of the somatic, immune and clinical correlates of response to PD-L1 blockade with atezolizumab in urothelial cancer. In the same patients, whole exome sequencing and RNA sequencing of pretreatment tumors were performed in addition to TCR sequencing. Durable clinical benefit meant progression-free survival longer than 6 months, and TCR features were also tested against progression-free and overall survival. Blood samples were analyzed 3 weeks after the start of treatment (second dose) and 6 weeks after the start of treatment. Blood samples gave median yields of around 140,000 T cells and 82,636 unique TCRs, along with a median clonality of around 0.08. Pretreatment blood TCR-seq was available for under 35 patients, at least one posttreatment blood collection was obtained for approximately 25 patients, and tumor TCR-seq was available for approximately 25 patients. About 10 patients achieved durable clinical benefit and approximately 20 did not. Pretreatment tumor samples, along with matched peripheral blood collected serially before and after atezolizumab treatment, underwent TCR sequencing.

The cohort comprised 25 to 35 patients with locally advanced or metastatic urothelial carcinoma treated at Memorial Sloan Kettering on a trial protocol. Peripheral blood mononuclear cells were collected from each patient pretreatment and during treatment, giving between 1 and 8 total time points per patient. The Qiagen DNeasy Blood extraction kit was used to purify genomic DNA from total PBMCs and from tumor samples. Collected pretreatment and during treatment, PBMCs were isolated and stored as previously described. To estimate absolute template abundance from read counts, synthetic TCR analog templates were spiked into each PCR. The immunoSEQ assay used bias-controlled V and J gene primers to amplify TCRbeta CDR3 regions from genomic DNA. Rearranged TCRbeta segments were sequenced at approximately 20X coverage. In the authors' own workflow: Sequencing errors were corrected by clustering and CDR3s were annotated against IMGT to assign V, D and J genes. Downstream analyses used only productive TCRbeta rearrangements, leaving out any out-of-frame or stop-codon sequences. Clonality was calculated as one minus the Shannon entropy normalized by the log of the number of unique productive sequences. Fisher's exact test with Benjamini-Hochberg correction, at a threshold of adjusted p below 0.01, was used to find clones that differed between time points or between blood and tumor. The table comes from immuneACCESS by way of TCRdb, which keeps in-frame sequences with V and J called. Part of the clones is missing from these tables; in studies checked, under half for an unresolved V gene and the rest for unknown reasons. From that table come the V and J calls and clone size; the DNA was used to work out D and trimming. Across this sample there are 30,000 to 40,000 clones, with 82% seen only once. Approximately 3.4% of the sample is in the top ten clones.

What the work shows at the level of the full study, not this receptor alone: A pretreatment peripheral blood TCR clonality below the median was linked to improved progression-free and overall survival. Among patients with durable benefit, tumor-associated TCR clones showed greater expansion in peripheral blood 3 weeks after treatment started (n ≈ 22, p = 0.022). Because the sample size was small (n ≈ 27) and many exploratory analyses were performed, the results are intended to be hypothesis-generating.

This specimen consisted of PBMCs, obtained around atezolizumab (anti-PD-L1) treatment. The TCR was taken from a man aged 65 to 79 with urothelial cancer. The chain is encoded by TRBV5-6 joined to TRBJ1-1; the junction holds 9 bases that match TRBD1. The DNA is as follows: TGTGCCAGCAGCGTGCCGGGACAGGGTGAAGCTTTCTTT. The translation is CASSVPGQGEAFF.